This T cell receptor (beta chain) derives from a study of vaccination effects on CD4 cells after COVID-19. On this clone itself: Antigen specificity is unknown.

The repertoire was sequenced with immunoSEQ multiplex PCR; TCRdb's copy has only in-frame clones and lacks some. The top ten clones hold under 30% of a sample with some 15,000 clones, 76% of them seen once. CDR3 length: 16 amino acids. Germline lookup yields CDR1 LGHDT and CDR2 YNNKEL (reference sequence). The trim removed 1 base at V and 4 bases at J, leaving 9 bases unmatched. The study, taken as a whole, reports: Both infection-induced and vaccine-induced clones contracted markedly at late post-vaccination timepoints.

Before sequencing took place, the ViraFEST assay used viral peptide pools to expand antigen-specific CD4+ T cells. When ten to eleven days of culture had elapsed, CD4+ T cells were isolated. The genes are TRBV3-1 (or the pseudogene TRBV3-2) and TRBJ1-1, with 7 bases aligning to TRBD1. This TCR came from a human donor who received a COVID-19 vaccine. Material: CD4+ T cells from PBMCs cultured with HCoV-229E spike peptides, obtained before COVID-19 vaccination. In DNA form, the CDR3 reads TGTGCCAGCAGCCAAGGAATATTACAGGGGCCCACTGAAGCTTTCTTT. Amino acid sequence: CASSQGILQGPTEAFF.